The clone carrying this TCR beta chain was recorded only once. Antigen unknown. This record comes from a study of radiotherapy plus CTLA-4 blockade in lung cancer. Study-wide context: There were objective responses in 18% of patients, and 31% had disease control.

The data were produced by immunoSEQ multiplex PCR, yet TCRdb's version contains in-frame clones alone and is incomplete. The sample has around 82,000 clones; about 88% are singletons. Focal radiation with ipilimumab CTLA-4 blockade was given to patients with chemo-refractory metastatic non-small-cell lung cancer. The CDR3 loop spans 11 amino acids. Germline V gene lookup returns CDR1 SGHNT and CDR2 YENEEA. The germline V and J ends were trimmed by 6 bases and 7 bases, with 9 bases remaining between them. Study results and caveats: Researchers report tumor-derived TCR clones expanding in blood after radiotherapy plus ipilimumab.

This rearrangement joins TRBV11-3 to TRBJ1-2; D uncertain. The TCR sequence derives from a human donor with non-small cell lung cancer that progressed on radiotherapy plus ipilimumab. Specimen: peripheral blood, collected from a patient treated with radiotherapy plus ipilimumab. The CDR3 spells CASRVLGGYTF. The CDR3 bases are TGTGCCAGCAGGGTCCTGGGTGGCTACACCTTC.